The sequence of this T cell receptor (beta chain) was determined in a study of shared clonotypes between healthy human individuals. As to this clone: Its antigen is unidentified.

Study-wide results and limits: Rarefaction showed that sequencing of sorted subsets was incomplete (despite large depth). Sharing of clonotypes among donors was expected to vary with sequencing depth.

Here immunoSEQ multiplex PCR was the method, and the copy in TCRdb shows in-frame clones only, minus some. This sample carries approximately 2.5 million clones, 80% to 95% of them seen once, and the ten largest clones take about 0.39%. The germline V gene encodes CDR1 SGHRS and CDR2 YFSETQ. Deletions cut 5 bases from V and 0 bases from J, with 8 bases between. The CDR3 runs to 13 residues. Sequencing was performed on naive CD4+ T cells from PBMCs. As for subset: CD45RA+ positively selected. The origin of this receptor is a man in his late teens or twenties in good health. Some clones in this sample may be carry-over from other donors' samples. The chain combines TRBV5-1 with TRBJ1-1; tentative D call: TRBD1 (5 bases). CDR3 DNA sequence: TGCGCCAGCAGGAGGGACGTGAACACTGAAGCTTTCTTT. This gives the protein CASRRDVNTEAFF.